These 32 T cell receptor beta chains came from one sample sequenced in a study of shared clonotypes between healthy human individuals (TCRdb year 2020). Libraries were prepared through the immunoSEQ multiplex PCR assay. The table was pulled from immuneACCESS by TCRdb, which kept in-frame rearrangements only. Such tables lose some clones; where checked, under half of the loss comes from unresolved V genes, and the rest has no known cause. Across this sample there are 2 million to 2.5 million clones, with roughly 95% seen only once. The leading ten clones occupy more than 0.1% of the sample. Sequencing input: naive CD4+ T cells sorted from blood. Per the publication, the cell subset or site label means: CD45RA+ positively selected. The source of these receptors is a man between 18 and 29 years old in good health.

This rearrangement joins TRBV5-1 to TRBJ2-7; D possibly corresponds to TRBD1 (7 bases). The V end was cut by 1 base, the J end by 2 bases, with 16 bases between. The CDR3 contains 16 residues. Looked up from germline, CDR1 is SGHRS and CDR2 is YFSETQ. The CDR3 DNA sequence: TGCGCCAGCAGCTTGTTCGGAGGGCAGGGGGCCTACGAGCAGTACTTC. This encodes CASSLFGGQGAYEQYF.

In this sample, this clone turned up a few times. The V call is TRBV5-1, the J call TRBJ2-7; TRBD1 or TRBD2 may be the D gene (6 bases each). This CDR3 is built from 14 residues. The V end lost 6 bases, the J end lost 2 bases, and 15 bases lay between the germline ends. Germline loops: CDR1 SGHRS, CDR2 YFSETQ. CDR3 loop: CASNPGGGPYEQYF. The DNA for the CDR3 is TGCGCCAGCAACCCGGGTGGGGGGCCCTACGAGCAGTACTTC. Based on the CDR3 plus reference TRBV5-1 and TRBJ2-7, the full variable domain is KAGVTQTPRYLIKTRGQQVTLSCSPISGHRSVSWYQQTPGQGLQFLFEYFSETQRNKGNFPGRFSGRQFSNSRSEMNVSTLELGDSALYLCASNPGGGPYEQYFGPGTRLTVT.

The chain uses TRBV19 and TRBJ2-1, with 8 bases identical to TRBD2. The V gene's germline CDR1 is LNHDA and CDR2 SQIVND (reference sequence). The CDR3 length is 15 residues. Unmatched junction bases numbered 7, after V lost 8 bases and J lost 1 base. The CDR3 sequence is CASSGAGESYNEQFF. The CDR3 region has the DNA TGTGCCAGTTCCGGAGCGGGAGAATCCTACAATGAGCAGTTCTTC.

Worth noting for this clone: Other nucleotide sequences in the sample specify the same CDR3. The chain is built from TRBV5-1 and TRBJ2-3, with 13 positions matching TRBD2. J gave up 0 bases and V 4 bases, and 2 bases lay outside the gene matches. Germline V gene sequence: CDR1 SGHRS, CDR2 YFSETQ. This CDR3 is built from 16 residues. The CDR3: CASSTGLAGSTDTQYF. The CDR3 region has the DNA TGCGCCAGCAGCACGGGACTAGCGGGGAGCACAGATACGCAGTATTTT.

This clone occurred a few times. This sequence joins TRBV5-1 and TRBJ2-5; either TRBD1 or TRBD2 may fit D (5 bases each). CDR1 and CDR2 from the germline V gene are SGHRS and YFSETQ. V shed 5 bases and J shed 5 bases, with 16 bases lying between them. The CDR3 contains 14 residues. The CDR3 sequence: CASRAGVGTETQYF. CDR3 nucleotide sequence: TGCGCCAGCAGGGCTGGGGTCGGGACGGAGACCCAGTACTTC.

The CDR3: CASTGDRVVVRTQYF. CDR3 DNA: TGTGCCAGCACCGGAGACAGGGTCGTGGTACGGACCCAGTACTTC. The chain is built from TRBV2 and TRBJ2-5, with 7 bases that match TRBD1. Germline V gene data show CDR1 as SNHLY and CDR2 as FYNNEI. There are 15 residues in the CDR3. The V and J ends lost 7 bases and 7 bases, in that order; junction bases with no gene match: 15. The whole variable domain, filled in from reference TRBV2 and TRBJ2-5, reads EPEVTQTPSHQVTQMGQEVILRCVPISNHLYFYWYRQILGQKVEFLVSFYNNEISEKSEIFDDQFSVERPDGSNFTLKIRSTKLEDSAMYFCASTGDRVVVRTQYFGPGTRLLVL.

This clone was detected once. The chain joins TRBV11-2 to TRBJ2-7, with 9 positions matching TRBD2. Germline V gives CDR1 SGHAT, CDR2 FQNNGV. The CDR3 totals 14 residues. Unmatched junction bases numbered 7, after V lost 4 bases and J lost 6 bases. The CDR3 protein is CASSSGTSPGEQYF. The CDR3 bases are TGTGCCAGCAGCTCCGGGACTAGCCCCGGCGAGCAGTACTTC. The full variable domain, with the rest looked up from reference TRBV11-2 and TRBJ2-7, is EAGVAQSPRYKIIEKRQSVAFWCNPISGHATLYWYQQILGQGPKLLIQFQNNGVVDDSQLPKDRFSAERLKGVDSTLKIQPAKLEDSAVYLCASSSGTSPGEQYFGPGTRLTVT.

The CDR3 DNA reads as TGTGCCAGCAGCCTTAACGGACTAGCGGGCGAGCAGTACTTC. Its translation is CASSLNGLAGEQYF. The V and J genes are TRBV4-2 and TRBJ2-7; 11 positions agree with TRBD2. This CDR3 contains 14 residues. Germline values: CDR1 LGHNA, CDR2 YNFKEQ. The V segment lost 4 bases and the J segment 6 bases; nucleotides outside the gene matches: 5.

This chain links TRBV5-1 with TRBJ2-6; maybe TRBD2 (6 bases). The V and J ends lost 6 bases and 0 bases respectively, with 13 bases between them. The CDR3 runs to 16 residues. The germline gives CDR1 SGHRS, CDR2 YFSETQ. This CDR3 reads CASTLEGNSGANVLTF. The CDR3 region has the DNA TGCGCCAGCACTCTGGAGGGTAACTCTGGGGCCAACGTCCTGACTTTC.

This clone was seen only once. The gene calls are TRBV6-5 and TRBJ2-3; TRBD2 matches at 12 bases. Germline V CDR1 and CDR2: MNHEY, SVGAGI. CDR3 length equals 15 residues. V lost 6 bases to trimming and J lost 2 bases; unmatched junction nucleotides: 3. DNA for the CDR3: TGTGCCAGCAGGCCTAGCGGGGGGGCCACAGATACGCAGTATTTT. It yields the protein CASRPSGGATDTQYF.

The chain has TRBV12-5 and TRBJ2-7, with D possibly matching TRBD2 (6 bases). The germline V gene encodes CDR1 LGHNT and CDR2 FRNRAP. CDR3 length equals 17 residues. V was shortened by 0 bases and J by 0 bases, with 15 bases between the two germline ends. CDR3: CASGLVLGRDHSYEQYF. CDR3 sequence (DNA): TGTGCTAGTGGTTTGGTACTAGGGCGGGACCACTCCTACGAGCAGTACTTC. The full variable domain, completed using reference TRBV12-5 and TRBJ2-7, is DARVTQTPRHKVTEMGQEVTMRCQPILGHNTVFWYRQTMMQGLELLAYFRNRAPLDDSGMPKDRFSAEMPDATLATLKIQPSEPRDSAVYFCASGLVLGRDHSYEQYFGPGTRLTVT.

This chain joins TRBV6-1 and TRBJ2-5, with 8 bases matching TRBD1. Germline V lookup: CDR1 MNHNS, CDR2 SASEGT. The CDR3 sequence is 13 residues long. Trimming at V came to 6 bases and at J to 4 bases, leaving 4 bases not matched to a gene. The CDR3 DNA sequence: TGTGCCAGCAGAGCGGACAGGGTAGAGACCCAGTACTTC. Translation gives CASRADRVETQYF.

In this sample, this clone turned up a few times. This chain's CDR3 is CASAAGRHQETQYF. CDR3 sequence (DNA): TGCGCCTCGGCGGCCGGGCGCCATCAAGAGACCCAGTACTTC. The chain recombines TRBV4-1 with TRBJ2-5; D is ambiguous. The CDR3 loop spans 14 amino acids. V dropped 11 bases and J dropped 2 bases, with 18 bases sitting between them. Per the germline V gene, CDR1 is MGHRA and CDR2 is YSYEKL.

The chain recombines TRBV6-5 with TRBJ2-3; 12 nucleotides agree with TRBD2. This CDR3 is 14 amino acids long. Germline loops: CDR1 MNHEY, CDR2 SVGAGI. Trimming removed 7 bases from V and 7 bases from J; junction bases left unmatched: 6. CDR3 residues: CASTRTSGMNTQYF. The CDR3 DNA sequence: TGTGCCAGCACCAGGACTAGCGGGATGAATACGCAGTATTTT.

With regard to this clone: This same CDR3 is encoded by further DNA sequences in the sample. The rearrangement joins TRBV4-1 to TRBJ2-5; D unclear. The CDR3 is 13 residues long. CDR1 is MGHRA, CDR2 YSYEKL, per germline. V lost 1 base to trimming and J lost 4 bases, with 7 bases between them. Written as DNA, the CDR3 is TGCGCCAGCAGCCAAGGACTTCCAGAGACCCAGTACTTC. It encodes CASSQGLPETQYF.

Only one count was recorded for this clone. Other nucleotide sequences in the sample specify the same CDR3. This sequence joins TRBV6-6 and TRBJ2-2, with TRBD2 matching 7 bases. Per the germline V gene, CDR1 is MNHNY and CDR2 is SVGAGI (reference sequence). Unmatched junction bases numbered 3, after V lost 4 bases and J lost 4 bases. The CDR3 sequence is 14 residues long. The CDR3 is CASSSTGGTGELFF. The CDR3 DNA sequence: TGTGCCAGCAGTTCCACGGGGGGCACCGGGGAGCTGTTTTTT.

V is TRBV13 and J is TRBJ1-2, with TRBD1 as a possible D gene (6 bases). The germline gives CDR1 PRHDT, CDR2 FYEKMQ (reference sequence). Trimming stripped 6 bases from V and 8 bases from J, with 22 bases between. CDR3 size: 15 residues. CDR3 in DNA: TGTGCCAGCAGTTACCTACAGGGCCTTTTGAGCGGCTACACCTTC. Its protein is CASSYLQGLLSGYTF.

The V gene is TRBV18, the J gene TRBJ2-5, with no clear D. There are 13 residues in the CDR3. Germline V lookup: CDR1 KGHSH, CDR2 LQKENI. The V gene lost 5 bases and the J gene lost 5 bases, with 12 bases spanning the gap. The CDR3 DNA reads as TGTGCCAGCTCAAATGGCCTTAGGGAGACCCAGTACTTC. This sequence encodes CASSNGLRETQYF.

CDR3 coding DNA: TGTGCCAGCAGTTACCAGGGACAGCCCAATCAGCCCCAGCATTTT. Protein sequence: CASSYQGQPNQPQHF. This rearrangement joins TRBV6-6 to TRBJ1-5; TRBD1 aligns across 7 bases. This CDR3 spans 15 amino acids. The trim removed 2 bases at V and 3 bases at J, leaving 4 bases unmatched. From germline, CDR1 is MNHNY and CDR2 SVGAGI (reference sequence).

The chain employs TRBV19 and TRBJ2-6, with D perhaps matching TRBD1 (5 bases). This CDR3 spans 16 amino acids. Germline-derived CDR1 and CDR2 are LNHDA and SQIVND (reference sequence). Trimming took off 6 bases at V and 2 bases at J, with 14 bases between the two ends. CDR3 in DNA: TGTGCCAGTAGGCGGCAGGGATCTGCTGGGGCCAACGTCCTGACTTTC. Its translation: CASRRQGSAGANVLTF.

This clone was detected only once. The chain couples TRBV28 to TRBJ2-7; possible D gene TRBD1, 5 bases. Trimming left V 5 bases short and J 4 bases short, with 12 bases between. The CDR3 has 13 amino acids. Germline assignment: CDR1 MDHEN and CDR2 SYDVKM. The CDR3 DNA reads TGTGCCAGCAGTCAACTCCGACAGTACGAGCAGTACTTC. It specifies CASSQLRQYEQYF.

This CDR3 is CASSMDKNTEAFF. CDR3 DNA: TGTGCCAGCAGCATGGACAAGAACACTGAAGCTTTCTTT. The chain carries TRBV4-2 and TRBJ1-1; D perhaps matches TRBD1 (5 bases). The CDR3 runs 13 residues. The V gene lost 5 bases and the J gene lost 1 base, with 8 bases spanning the gap. Germline V lookup: CDR1 LGHNA, CDR2 YNFKEQ.

The chain combines TRBV5-4 with TRBJ2-3; 8 bases match TRBD1. The germline V gene has CDR1 SGHNT and CDR2 YYREEE (reference sequence). Trimming at V came to 4 bases and at J to 0 bases, leaving 7 bases not matched to a gene. The CDR3 covers 16 residues. Here the CDR3 DNA reads TGTGCCAGCAGCGAGAGGACAGGGATTAGCACAGATACGCAGTATTTT. This sequence encodes CASSERTGISTDTQYF.

V gene TRBV11-2 combines with J gene TRBJ1-1, with TRBD1 matching 12 bases. CDR1 and CDR2 from the germline V gene are SGHAT and FQNNGV. The trim removed 2 bases at V and 4 bases at J, leaving 5 bases unmatched. This CDR3 is built from 16 residues. The CDR3: CASSLPGQGAVTEAFF. CDR3 bases: TGTGCCAGCAGCTTACCGGGACAGGGGGCGGTCACTGAAGCTTTCTTT.

The J gene is TRBJ2-2, the V gene TRBV18, with unresolved D. Trimming shortened V by 3 bases and J by 6 bases, and 8 bases separated the two germline ends. The CDR3 loop spans 13 amino acids. Per the germline V gene, CDR1 is KGHSH and CDR2 is LQKENI. In DNA, the CDR3 is TGTGCCAGCTCACCGGACCGGGCCGGGGAGCTGTTTTTT. Translated: CASSPDRAGELFF.

This sequence joins TRBV7-9 and TRBJ2-1; 8 nucleotides line up with TRBD1. The CDR3 has 15 amino acids. CDR1 SEHNR and CDR2 FQNEAQ come from the germline V gene (reference sequence). With V trimmed by 4 bases and J by 5 bases, 7 bases remained unmatched. Written as DNA, the CDR3 is TGTGCCAGCAGCTCCCAGGACAGGGTGAACAATGAGCAGTTCTTC. Its protein is CASSSQDRVNNEQFF. The complete variable domain, with remaining parts taken from reference TRBV7-9 and TRBJ2-1, reads DTGVSQNPRHKITKRGQNVTFRCDPISEHNRLYWYRQTLGQGPEFLTYFQNEAQLEKSRLLSDRFSAERPKGSFSTLEIQRTEQGDSAMYLCASSSQDRVNNEQFFGPGTRLTVL.

The V call is TRBV18, the J call TRBJ2-7; 7 bases align to TRBD2. CDR1 and CDR2 (germline): KGHSH, LQKENI. The CDR3 has 14 residues. V was clipped by 2 bases and J by 3 bases; unmatched bases: 4. CDR3 coding DNA: TGTGCCAGCTCACCAACTAGCGCTGACTACGAGCAGTACTTC. Translation gives CASSPTSADYEQYF.

This clone was seen once. V usage is TRBV5-1 and J usage is TRBJ2-7; TRBD2 matches at 9 bases. V shed 8 bases and J 2 bases; nucleotides not matched to a gene: 11. The length of the CDR3 is 15 residues. Germline V gene data show CDR1 as SGHRS and CDR2 as YFSETQ. The CDR3 sequence: CASCPGSGGPYEQYF. The DNA for the CDR3 is TGCGCCAGTTGCCCGGGTAGCGGGGGCCCCTACGAGCAGTACTTC.

This sequence joins TRBV30 and TRBJ1-2; 8 bases align to TRBD1. The V gene's germline CDR1 is GTSNPN and CDR2 SVGIG (reference sequence). CDR3 size: 14 residues. The V segment lost 1 base and the J segment 2 bases; nucleotides outside the gene matches: 3. The CDR3 nucleotides read TGTGCCTGGAGTGCGGGACAGGTAAACTATGGCTACACCTTC. This sequence encodes CAWSAGQVNYGYTF.

The rearrangement links TRBV2 to TRBJ2-5; possibly TRBD2 for D (6 bases). Trimming shortened V by 3 bases and J by 4 bases, and 12 bases separated the two germline ends. Germline CDR1 is SNHLY and CDR2 is FYNNEI. The CDR3 length is 14 residues. CDR3 bases: TGTGCCAGCAGTGACCGCGGGATGCGAGAGACCCAGTACTTC. As protein: CASSDRGMRETQYF.

The chain links TRBV28 to TRBJ2-3, with D tentatively TRBD1 or TRBD2 (6 bases each). CDR3 length equals 15 residues. With 6 bases removed from V and 5 bases from J, the gap between germline ends came to 18 bases. In germline, CDR1 is MDHEN, CDR2 SYDVKM. The CDR3 protein is CASSPSGGAEDTQYF. The CDR3 DNA follows: TGTGCCAGCAGCCCCTCCGGGGGCGCGGAAGATACGCAGTATTTT.

The CDR3 nucleotides are TGTGCCAGCAGCTTTTTTCACACCGGGGAGCTGTTTTTT. Its protein product is CASSFFHTGELFF. The J gene is TRBJ2-2, the V gene TRBV7-9; D unresolved. This CDR3 spans 13 amino acids. Germline CDR1 reads SEHNR; CDR2 reads FQNEAQ (reference sequence). V dropped 3 bases and J dropped 3 bases, with 5 bases sitting between them. Full variable domain (rest looked up from reference TRBV7-9 and TRBJ2-2): DTGVSQNPRHKITKRGQNVTFRCDPISEHNRLYWYRQTLGQGPEFLTYFQNEAQLEKSRLLSDRFSAERPKGSFSTLEIQRTEQGDSAMYLCASSFFHTGELFFGEGSRLTVL.